This is a list of T cell receptor beta chains from one sample in a study of T cells in Graves' hyperthyroidism and ophthalmopathy. In TCRdb, the multiplex PCR reads were re-called with MiXCR into one record per CDR3 protein. There are 600,000 to 900,000 distinct CDR3 sequences in the sample; over 15% occur only once, and under 10% lies in the top ten. The specimen was blood. Every receptor here comes from a man aged 18 to 35 with Graves' hyperthyroidism. The CDR3 runs from the conserved cysteine through the conserved F or W. A D gene is named only where the DNA matches it firmly. For some rows the clone size is stated as once, few or many, or as a class when expanded; others skip it.

>.|TRBV5-1|TRBJ1-1|few
TGCGCCAGCAGCCGCGATACAGGGTCTGAAGCTTTCTTT
CASSRDTGSEAFF
>TRBD1|TRBV27|TRBJ2-7|few
TGTCGCCCTTCCTTTTTCACAGGGGGCTACGAGCAGTACTTC
CRPSFFTGGYEQYF
>.|TRBV20-1|TRBJ1-6|.
TGCAGTGCTAGACCCCGGACGGGACCTAATTCACCCCTCCACTTT
CSARPRTGPNSPLHF
>.|TRBV2|TRBJ2-2|.
TGTGCCAGCGCCCCGAACACCGGGGAGCTGTTTTTT
CASAPNTGELFF
>TRBD1|TRBV6-1|TRBJ1-5|.
TGTGCCAGCAGCTATTACCCTGGACAGGTCGATCGGAATCAGCCCCAGCATTTT
CASSYYPGQVDRNQPQHF
>TRBD1|TRBV7-9|TRBJ2-4|many
TGTGCCAGCAGCTCCAGGGGGGCCAAAAACATTCAGTACTTC
CASSSRGAKNIQYF
>.|TRBV20-1|TRBJ1-2|.
TGCAGTGCTAGAGGGATCGCGAACTATGGCTACACCTTC
CSARGIANYGYTF
>.|TRBV7-8|TRBJ1-4|few
TGTGCCAGCAGCTTAGCGTTGTACAGGGTTGATGAAAAACTGTTTTTT
CASSLALYRVDEKLFF
>.|TRBV20-1|TRBJ2-2|.
TGCAGTGCTAGTTGGCCCGGCGGGGAGCTGTTTTTT
CSASWPGGELFF
>.|TRBV7-8|TRBJ2-1|many
TGTGCCAGCAGCTTAGCGAGTGTTGGGGTAGTCAGCCTAGGGAGGACCTACAATGAGCAGTTCTTC
CASSLASVGVVSLGRTYNEQFF
>TRBD1|TRBV12-3/TRBV12-4|TRBJ2-1|many
TGTGCCAGCAGTGCCAGGACAGGGGTCAATGAGCAGTTCTTC
CASSARTGVNEQFF
>TRBD1|TRBV7-3|TRBJ1-2|many
TGTGCCAGCAGCTTAACGGGCGACAGGGGATATGGCTACACCTTC
CASSLTGDRGYGYTF
>TRBD1|TRBV6-1|TRBJ2-7|many
TGTGCCAGCAGACCTGACAGGGGGAGCGAGCAGTACTTC
CASRPDRGSEQYF
>.|TRBV19|TRBJ2-5|.
TGTGCCAGTAGTCCAACGGGATCCACGGCCGTACAAGAGACCCAGTACTTC
CASSPTGSTAVQETQYF
>TRBD2|TRBV10-3|TRBJ2-3|.
TGTGCCATCTCCTATTCTCGGGAGGAGGGAGATACGCAGTATTTT
CAISYSREEGDTQYF
>.|TRBV11-2|TRBJ2-1|many
TGTGCCAGCAGCAACCCGGCTTCCCTACCCTACAATGAGCAGTTCTTC
CASSNPASLPYNEQFF
>TRBD2|TRBV9|TRBJ2-1|few
TGTGCCAGCAGCCGTGGCCTCGGGAGGATCAGTGAGCAGTTCTTC
CASSRGLGRISEQFF
>.|TRBV20-1|TRBJ2-3|many
TGCAGTGCCCCTGCCGGCGGACACACAGATACGCAGTATTTT
CSAPAGGHTDTQYF
>.|TRBV11-2|TRBJ2-3|.
TGTGCCAGCAGCCTGGGACCCGCAAATACGCAGTATTTT
CASSLGPANTQYF
>.|TRBV4-1|TRBJ2-5|few
TGCGCCAGCAGCCAAGGGACAGCTTTACTAGAGACCCAGTACTTC
CASSQGTALLETQYF
>.|TRBV3-1|TRBJ2-7|few
TGTGCCAGCAGCCAAGCGGGGGTCCAACCTTACGAGCAGTACTTC
CASSQAGVQPYEQYF
>TRBD2|TRBV20-1|TRBJ2-3|many
TGCAGTGCCTTACTAGCGGGGACGGGAGATACGCAGTATTTT
CSALLAGTGDTQYF
>.|TRBV9|TRBJ2-3|.
TGTGCCAGCAGCGTAGGGTCTCTTGGAGCGGCAACAGATACGCAGTATTTT
CASSVGSLGAATDTQYF
>TRBD1|TRBV5-8|TRBJ1-1|few
TGTGCCAGCAGCCTGGGACAGGGCCTCACTGAAGCTTTCTTT
CASSLGQGLTEAFF
>TRBD1|TRBV12-3/TRBV12-4|TRBJ1-4|few
TGTGCCAGCAGTTTGTGGAGGGGGCCAACTAATGAAAAACTGTTTTTT
CASSLWRGPTNEKLFF
>.|TRBV6-6|TRBJ2-7|few
TGTGCCAGCAGTTACGGTGCTAGCTCCTACGAGCAGTACTTC
CASSYGASSYEQYF
>TRBD1|TRBV7-2|TRBJ2-3|few
TGTGCGGGCGGACAGGGGGCAACAGATACGCAGTATTTT
CAGGQGATDTQYF
>.|TRBV28|TRBJ2-1|many
TGTGCCAGCAGTATCGAAGACAATGAGCAGTTCTTC
CASSIEDNEQFF
>.|TRBV6-1|TRBJ2-5|.
TGTGCCAGTGCCCGAGGGCGCGAGACCCAGTACTTC
CASARGRETQYF